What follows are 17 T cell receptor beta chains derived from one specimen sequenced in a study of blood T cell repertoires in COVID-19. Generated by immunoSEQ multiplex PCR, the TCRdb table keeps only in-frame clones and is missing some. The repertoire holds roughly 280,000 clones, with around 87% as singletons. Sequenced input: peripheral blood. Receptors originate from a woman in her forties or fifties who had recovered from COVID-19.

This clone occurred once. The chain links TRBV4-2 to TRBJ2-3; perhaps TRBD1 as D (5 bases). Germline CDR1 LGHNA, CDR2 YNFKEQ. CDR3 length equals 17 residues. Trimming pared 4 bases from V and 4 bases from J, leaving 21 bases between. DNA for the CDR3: TGTGCCAGCAGCCCGGACACCCGACGGAACATTCCAGATACGCAGTATTTT. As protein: CASSPDTRRNIPDTQYF.

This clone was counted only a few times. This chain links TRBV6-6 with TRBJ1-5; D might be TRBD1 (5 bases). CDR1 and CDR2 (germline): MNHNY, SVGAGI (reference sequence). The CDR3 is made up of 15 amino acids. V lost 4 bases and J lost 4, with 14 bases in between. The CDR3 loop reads CASSSLAGLNQPQHF. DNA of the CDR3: TGTGCCAGCAGTTCTTTGGCGGGGCTGAATCAGCCCCAGCATTTT.

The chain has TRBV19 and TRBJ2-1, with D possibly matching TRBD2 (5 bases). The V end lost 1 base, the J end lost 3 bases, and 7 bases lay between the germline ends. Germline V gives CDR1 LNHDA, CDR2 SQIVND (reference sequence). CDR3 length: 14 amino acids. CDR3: CASSIAGIYNEQFF. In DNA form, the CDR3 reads TGTGCCAGTAGTATAGCGGGGATCTACAATGAGCAGTTCTTC.

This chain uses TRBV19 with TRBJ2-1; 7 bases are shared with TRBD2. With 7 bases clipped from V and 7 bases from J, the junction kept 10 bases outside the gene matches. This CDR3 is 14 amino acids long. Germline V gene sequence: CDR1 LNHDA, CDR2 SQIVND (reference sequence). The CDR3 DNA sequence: TGTGCCAGTAAACTGGGGGGAGGGTCAAATGAGCAGTTCTTC. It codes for CASKLGGGSNEQFF.

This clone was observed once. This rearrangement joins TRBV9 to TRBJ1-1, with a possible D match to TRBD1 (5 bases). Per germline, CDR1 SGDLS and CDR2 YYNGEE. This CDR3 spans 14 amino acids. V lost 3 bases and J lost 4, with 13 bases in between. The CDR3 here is CASSATGGSTEAFF. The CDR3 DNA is TGTGCCAGCAGCGCAACCGGGGGAAGCACTGAAGCTTTCTTT.

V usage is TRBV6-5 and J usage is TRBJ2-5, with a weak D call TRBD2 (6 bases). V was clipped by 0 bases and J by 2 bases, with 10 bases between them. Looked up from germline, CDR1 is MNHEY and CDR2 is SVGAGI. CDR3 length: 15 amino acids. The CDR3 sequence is CASSYSIGRQETQYF. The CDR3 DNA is TGTGCCAGCAGTTACTCGATCGGGAGACAAGAGACCCAGTACTTC.

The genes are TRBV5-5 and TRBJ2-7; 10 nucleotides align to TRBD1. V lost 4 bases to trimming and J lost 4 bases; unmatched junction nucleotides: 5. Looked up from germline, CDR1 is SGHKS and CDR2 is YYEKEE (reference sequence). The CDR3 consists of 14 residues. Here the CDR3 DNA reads TGTGCCAGCAGCAGGGACAGGGGTCGTTACGAGCAGTACTTC. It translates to CASSRDRGRYEQYF.

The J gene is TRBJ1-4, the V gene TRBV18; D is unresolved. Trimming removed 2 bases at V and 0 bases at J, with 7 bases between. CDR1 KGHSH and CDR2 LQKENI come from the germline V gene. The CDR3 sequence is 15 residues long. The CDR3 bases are TGTGCCAGCTCACCAACGAGCACAACTAATGAAAAACTGTTTTTT. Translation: CASSPTSTTNEKLFF. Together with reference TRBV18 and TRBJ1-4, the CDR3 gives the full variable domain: NAGVMQNPRHLVRRRGQEARLRCSPMKGHSHVYWYRQLPEEGLKFMVYLQKENIIDESGMPKERFSAEFPKEGPSILRIQQVVRGDSAAYFCASSPTSTTNEKLFFGSGTQLSVL.

DNA of the CDR3: TGTGCCAGCAGCTTTCAGCGGGTCTCCTACGAGCAGTACTTC. Translated, it gives CASSFQRVSYEQYF. The rearrangement links TRBV7-2 to TRBJ2-7, with a possible D match to TRBD2 (6 bases). Germline CDR1 SGHTA, CDR2 FQGNSA. Trimming shortened V by 3 bases and J by 0 bases, and 9 bases separated the two germline ends. The CDR3 is 14 residues long.

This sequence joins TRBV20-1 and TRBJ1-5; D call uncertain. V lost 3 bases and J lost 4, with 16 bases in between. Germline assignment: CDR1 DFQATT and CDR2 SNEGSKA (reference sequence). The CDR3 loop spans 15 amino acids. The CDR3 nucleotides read TGCAGTGCTAGTCCGGCCCTGGGCAGTAATCAGCCCCAGCATTTT. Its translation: CSASPALGSNQPQHF.

The CDR3 DNA sequence: TGTGCCAGTACTAGGGCCAGGGGGCCGATTCAGCCCCAGCATTTT. The encoded protein is CASTRARGPIQPQHF. The chain links TRBV19 to TRBJ1-5, with 8 positions matching TRBD1. The CDR3 is 15 amino acids. With V trimmed by 7 bases and J by 6 bases, 11 bases remained unmatched. CDR1 is LNHDA and CDR2 is SQIVND in the germline V gene (reference sequence).

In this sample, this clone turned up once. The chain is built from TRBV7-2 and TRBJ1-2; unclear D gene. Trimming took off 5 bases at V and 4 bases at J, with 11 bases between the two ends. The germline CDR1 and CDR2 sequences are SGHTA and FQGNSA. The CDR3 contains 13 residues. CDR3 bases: TGTGCCAGCAGCCCTGGTGGGAGCTATGGCTACACCTTC. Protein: CASSPGGSYGYTF. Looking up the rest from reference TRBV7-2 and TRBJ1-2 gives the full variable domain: GAGVSQSPSNKVTEKGKDVELRCDPISGHTALYWYRQSLGQGLEFLIYFQGNSAPDKSGLPSDRFSAERTGGSVSTLTIQRTQQEDSAVYLCASSPGGSYGYTFGSGTRLTVV.

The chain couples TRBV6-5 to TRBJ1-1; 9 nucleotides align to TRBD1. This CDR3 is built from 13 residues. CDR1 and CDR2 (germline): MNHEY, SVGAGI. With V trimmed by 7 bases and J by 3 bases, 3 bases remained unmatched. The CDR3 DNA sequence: TGTGCCAGCAACGACAGGGGGGACACTGAAGCTTTCTTT. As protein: CASNDRGDTEAFF.

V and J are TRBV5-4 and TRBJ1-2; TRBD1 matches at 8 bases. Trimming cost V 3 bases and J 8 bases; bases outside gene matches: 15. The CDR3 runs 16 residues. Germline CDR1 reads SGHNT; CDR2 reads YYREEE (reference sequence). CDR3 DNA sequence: TGTGCCAGCAGCTCGTGGACAGGGCTAGGTCCTGGAGGCTACACCTTC. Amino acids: CASSSWTGLGPGGYTF.

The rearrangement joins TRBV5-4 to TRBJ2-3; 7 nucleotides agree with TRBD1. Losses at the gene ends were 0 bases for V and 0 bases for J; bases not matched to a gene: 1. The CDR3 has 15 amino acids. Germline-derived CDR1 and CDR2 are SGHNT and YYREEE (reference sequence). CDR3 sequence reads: CASSLEGASTDTQYF. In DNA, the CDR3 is TGTGCCAGCAGCTTGGAGGGGGCCAGCACAGATACGCAGTATTTT.

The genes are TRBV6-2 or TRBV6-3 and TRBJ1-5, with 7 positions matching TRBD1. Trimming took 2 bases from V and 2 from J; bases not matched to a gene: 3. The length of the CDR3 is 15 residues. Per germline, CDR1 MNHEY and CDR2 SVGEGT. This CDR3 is CASSYRTGGNQPQHF. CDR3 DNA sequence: TGTGCCAGCAGTTACCGTACAGGGGGCAATCAGCCCCAGCATTTT.

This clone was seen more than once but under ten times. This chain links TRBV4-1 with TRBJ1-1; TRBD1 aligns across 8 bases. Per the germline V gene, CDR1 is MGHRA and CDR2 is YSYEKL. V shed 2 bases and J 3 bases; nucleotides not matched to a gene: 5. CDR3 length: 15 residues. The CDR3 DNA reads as TGCGCCAGCAGCCAATACCAGGGGGCTTACACTGAAGCTTTCTTT. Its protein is CASSQYQGAYTEAFF.